A single sample gave rise to the 27 T cell receptor beta chains below, sequenced in a study of cytomegalovirus exposure and HLA in healthy donors (dated by TCRdb to the late 2010s). The method was the immunoSEQ multiplex PCR assay. For the multiplex PCR, a mixture combining 60 forward primers for TCR Vbeta segments and 13 reverse primers for TCR Jbeta segments was used. Here the immuneACCESS table is served through TCRdb, limited to in-frame sequences with V and J called. Missing clones are a known gap in these copies; in checked studies unresolved V genes cover under half, and the rest lacks a known reason. The sample data list 150,000 or so clones, and approximately 84% of these were observed just once. Approximately 1.2% of the sample belongs to the ten largest clones. The sequenced sample was PBMCs. Receptors originate from a man in his forties or fifties in good health and CMV-seropositive.

The chain uses TRBV4-1 and TRBJ1-1; no firm D call. In germline, CDR1 is MGHRA, CDR2 YSYEKL. This CDR3 spans 14 amino acids. The germline V and J ends were trimmed by 2 bases and 3 bases, with 10 bases remaining between them. CDR3 DNA: TGCGCCAGCAGCCAACCAGGAGGTTACACTGAAGCTTTCTTT. Its protein is CASSQPGGYTEAFF.

The V and J genes are TRBV5-8 and TRBJ2-2; TRBD2 matches 8 bases. The V gene end was trimmed by 0 bases and the J gene end by 0 bases; junction bases not matched to a gene: 7. This CDR3 has 18 residues. The germline V gene has CDR1 SGHTS and CDR2 YDEGEE. The CDR3 bases are TGTGCCAGCAGCTTGGTTCTAGCGGGTTTCGCGAACACCGGGGAGCTGTTTTTT. Residues: CASSLVLAGFANTGELFF. The variable domain in full, with the rest retrieved from reference TRBV5-8 and TRBJ2-2, is EAGVTQSPTHLIKTRGQQATLRCSPISGHTSVYWYQQALGLGLQFLLWYDEGEERNRGNFPPRFSGRQFPNYSSELNVNALELEDSALYLCASSLVLAGFANTGELFFGEGSRLTVL.

This rearrangement joins TRBV5-1 to TRBJ1-1, with D possibly being TRBD1 (5 bases). V was cut by 6 bases and J by 1 base, with 10 bases left in between. This CDR3 has 13 residues. Germline loops: CDR1 SGHRS, CDR2 YFSETQ. The DNA of the CDR3 is TGCGCCAGCACCCCCGGGGGGAACACTGAAGCTTTCTTT. The encoded protein is CASTPGGNTEAFF. The entire variable domain, with the rest obtained from reference TRBV5-1 and TRBJ1-1, is as follows: KAGVTQTPRYLIKTRGQQVTLSCSPISGHRSVSWYQQTPGQGLQFLFEYFSETQRNKGNFPGRFSGRQFSNSRSEMNVSTLELGDSALYLCASTPGGNTEAFFGQGTRLTVV.

This chain connects TRBV9 to TRBJ1-2; tentatively, D is TRBD1 (5 bases). V was shortened by 5 bases and J by 2 bases, with 22 bases between the two germline ends. The length of the CDR3 is 17 residues. Per germline, CDR1 SGDLS and CDR2 YYNGEE. The CDR3 DNA follows: TGTGCCAGCAGTCATTCCAGGGAAGGTAATTGGAACTATGGCTACACCTTC. Protein: CASSHSREGNWNYGYTF.

This clone was observed a few times. The V call is TRBV2, the J call TRBJ2-1; a possible D gene is TRBD1 (7 bases). The CDR3 consists of 15 residues. Looked up from germline, CDR1 is SNHLY and CDR2 is FYNNEI. V was shortened by 2 bases and J by 4 bases, with 12 bases between the two germline ends. CDR3 amino acids: CASSEWDSGYNEQFF. The CDR3 nucleotides are TGTGCCAGCAGTGAATGGGACAGCGGGTACAATGAGCAGTTCTTC.

CDR3 protein: CASSLAAIVAYEQYF. The CDR3 DNA is TGTGCCAGCAGCTTGGCCGCGATCGTTGCCTACGAGCAGTACTTC. The chain recombines TRBV5-6 with TRBJ2-7; D unclear. The germline V gene encodes CDR1 SGHDT and CDR2 YYEEEE. The CDR3 loop spans 15 amino acids. The ends were cut back, 0 bases at V and 2 bases at J, with 12 bases in the middle.

The rearrangement joins TRBV11-2 to TRBJ2-1, with D possibly TRBD1 on 6 matching bases. This CDR3 contains 16 residues. From germline, CDR1 is SGHAT and CDR2 FQNNGV. Trimming removed 1 base at V and 7 bases at J, with 17 bases between. In nucleotides, the CDR3 is TGTGCCAGCAGCTTAGTCACAGGGTCCCCGGGAAATGAGCAGTTCTTC. Encoded protein: CASSLVTGSPGNEQFF. Based on the CDR3 plus reference TRBV11-2 and TRBJ2-1, the full variable domain is EAGVAQSPRYKIIEKRQSVAFWCNPISGHATLYWYQQILGQGPKLLIQFQNNGVVDDSQLPKDRFSAERLKGVDSTLKIQPAKLEDSAVYLCASSLVTGSPGNEQFFGPGTRLTVL.

The chain recombines TRBV9 with TRBJ2-1; 7 nucleotides match TRBD2. CDR1 SGDLS and CDR2 YYNGEE come from the germline V gene. The CDR3 has 16 amino acids. V shed 4 bases, J shed 8 bases, and the junction held 15 bases outside the gene matches. The CDR3 sequence: CASSPRGGRAFYEQFF. The CDR3 DNA follows: TGTGCCAGCAGCCCCCGTGGGGGGAGGGCCTTCTATGAGCAGTTCTTC. Looking up the rest from reference TRBV9 and TRBJ2-1 gives the full variable domain: DSGVTQTPKHLITATGQRVTLRCSPRSGDLSVYWYQQSLDQGLQFLIQYYNGEERAKGNILERFSAQQFPDLHSELNLSSLELGDSALYFCASSPRGGRAFYEQFFGPGTRLTVL.

The V and J genes are TRBV5-5 and TRBJ2-7, with D hard to call. V lost 1 base and J lost 4, with 12 bases in between. The CDR3 spans 14 residues. Germline CDR1 reads SGHKS; CDR2 reads YYEKEE (reference sequence). The CDR3 DNA reads as TGTGCCAGCAGCTTGATTACAGTCTCATACGAGCAGTACTTC. This gives the protein CASSLITVSYEQYF.

The chain joins TRBV6-1 to TRBJ1-4; 11 bases are shared with TRBD1. The length of the CDR3 is 15 residues. Germline values: CDR1 MNHNS, CDR2 SASEGT. Trimming took 6 bases from V and 8 from J; bases not matched to a gene: 8. The CDR3 loop is CASRTAGTGGEKLFF. The CDR3 DNA reads as TGTGCCAGCAGGACAGCCGGGACAGGGGGGGAAAAACTGTTTTTT.

The chain's CDR3 is CASADSGDTQYF. The CDR3 DNA follows: TGTGCCAGTGCCGATTCCGGGGATACGCAGTATTTT. The V and J genes are TRBV7-9 and TRBJ2-3, with D hard to call. The CDR3 is made up of 12 amino acids. Per germline, CDR1 SEHNR and CDR2 FQNEAQ (reference sequence). The germline V and J ends were trimmed by 9 bases and 6 bases, with 13 bases remaining between them.

The chain couples TRBV18 to TRBJ2-5; 9 bases are a match to TRBD2. Germline V gene lookup returns CDR1 KGHSH and CDR2 LQKENI. The CDR3 has 16 amino acids. J gave up 7 bases and V 2 bases, and 11 bases lay outside the gene matches. The CDR3 nucleotides are TGTGCCAGCTCACCAAAGGGACTAGCTGGCTGGTGGACCCAGTACTTC. The encoded protein is CASSPKGLAGWWTQYF. Combining the CDR3 with reference TRBV18 and TRBJ2-5 gives the whole variable domain NAGVMQNPRHLVRRRGQEARLRCSPMKGHSHVYWYRQLPEEGLKFMVYLQKENIIDESGMPKERFSAEFPKEGPSILRIQQVVRGDSAAYFCASSPKGLAGWWTQYFGPGTRLLVL.

The J gene is TRBJ2-6, the V gene TRBV7-3; D might be TRBD1 (6 bases). The CDR3 extends over 16 amino acids. Germline CDR1 reads SGHTA; CDR2 reads FQGTGA. Trimming removed 5 bases at V and 0 bases at J, with 11 bases between. CDR3 nucleotide sequence: TGTGCCAGCAGCGGACAGTCCGTCTCTGGGGCCAACGTCCTGACTTTC. Residues: CASSGQSVSGANVLTF.

The chain carries TRBV6-5 and TRBJ2-5, with no clear D. The CDR3 has 14 residues. Germline V gene data show CDR1 as MNHEY and CDR2 as SVGAGI. Trimming took 0 bases from V and 7 from J, leaving 12 bases between them. CDR3 amino acids: CASSYSGSIRTQYF. The CDR3 nucleotides read TGTGCCAGCAGTTACTCTGGTAGTATTAGGACCCAGTACTTC.

This clone was detected only once. This chain connects TRBV20-1 to TRBJ1-1; possible D gene TRBD1, 5 bases. The CDR3 loop spans 11 amino acids. Germline values: CDR1 DFQATT, CDR2 SNEGSKA (reference sequence). V was pared by 3 bases and J by 12 bases, with 14 bases between. CDR3 in amino acids: CSAREPQGSFF. Written as DNA, the CDR3 is TGCAGTGCTAGGGAGCCTCAGGGTTCTTTCTTT.

This chain uses TRBV6-5 with TRBJ1-6, with 7 nucleotides matching TRBD1. There are 13 residues in the CDR3. Germline lookup yields CDR1 MNHEY and CDR2 SVGAGI. V lost 3 bases and J lost 11; bases outside the gene matches: 4. The chain's CDR3 is CASSYQDRTPLHF. The DNA of the CDR3 is TGTGCCAGCAGTTATCAGGACAGGACACCCCTCCACTTT.

The chain employs TRBV6-1 and TRBJ2-1, with TRBD2 identical over 8 bases. The CDR3 is 15 amino acids. Germline CDR1 is MNHNS and CDR2 is SASEGT. The V and J ends lost 3 bases and 0 bases, in that order; junction bases with no gene match: 1. The CDR3 is CASSESGGSYNEQFF. The CDR3 region has the DNA TGTGCCAGCAGTGAGAGCGGGGGCTCCTACAATGAGCAGTTCTTC.

The chain is built from TRBV7-9 and TRBJ2-7, with TRBD1 matching 10 bases. The CDR3 spans 15 residues. J was trimmed by 1 base and V by 4 bases; bases with no gene match: 4. The germline V gene has CDR1 SEHNR and CDR2 FQNEAQ (reference sequence). This CDR3 is CASSSRQGASYEQYF. The CDR3 nucleotides are TGTGCCAGCAGCTCCAGACAGGGGGCATCCTACGAGCAGTACTTC.

This clone turned up a few times. V gene TRBV5-5 combines with J gene TRBJ1-1; a weak D match, TRBD1 (5 bases). Germline values: CDR1 SGHKS, CDR2 YYEKEE (reference sequence). CDR3 length equals 14 residues. Trimming removed 6 bases from V and 1 base from J, with 13 bases in between. The CDR3 nucleotides read TGTGCCAGCAACCCCTTGACAGAGAACACTGAAGCTTTCTTT. Translated: CASNPLTENTEAFF.

The rearrangement joins TRBV7-2 to TRBJ2-7; D may be TRBD1 (6 bases). CDR3 length: 16 amino acids. Germline CDR1 SGHTA, CDR2 FQGNSA. Between the trimmed V and J ends, which lost 6 bases and 1 base, there was a span of 19 bases. The CDR3 coding sequence is TGTGCCAGCAGTCAAGACAGCTCGCAGGGGTCCTACGAGCAGTACTTC. This codes for CASSQDSSQGSYEQYF.

The chain joins TRBV2 to TRBJ2-7, with 11 bases lining up with TRBD1. Germline assignment: CDR1 SNHLY and CDR2 FYNNEI. J lost 3 bases, V lost 8 bases, and 9 bases had no gene match. This CDR3 is 15 amino acids long. This CDR3 is CASSLGGTGGYEQYF. The DNA for the CDR3 is TGTGCCAGCTCCTTAGGGGGGACAGGGGGCTACGAGCAGTACTTC.

The rearrangement joins TRBV10-3 to TRBJ1-1; D gene ambiguous. Germline CDR1 reads ENHRY; CDR2 reads SYGVKD. V was cut by 7 bases and J by 3 bases, with 12 bases left in between. The CDR3 has 13 amino acids. CDR3 amino acids: CAITPAEDTEAFF. CDR3 nucleotides: TGTGCCATCACGCCGGCGGAGGACACTGAAGCTTTCTTT.

The gene calls are TRBV5-1 and TRBJ1-4, with 9 bases fitting TRBD1. Trimming took 0 bases from V and 10 from J; bases not matched to a gene: 7. The CDR3 is made up of 15 amino acids. The V gene's germline CDR1 is SGHRS and CDR2 YFSETQ. CDR3 amino acids: CASSLEGQGTGKLFF. In DNA form, the CDR3 reads TGCGCCAGCAGCTTGGAGGGACAGGGAACGGGAAAACTGTTTTTT.

The chain carries TRBV6-1 and TRBJ1-1, with a possible D match to TRBD1 (6 bases). The CDR3 spans 13 residues. Trimming cost V 3 bases and J 6 bases, with 11 bases left between them. The germline gives CDR1 MNHNS, CDR2 SASEGT. The CDR3 here is CASSETGSPEAFF. CDR3 nucleotide sequence: TGTGCCAGCAGTGAGACAGGATCTCCTGAAGCTTTCTTT.

V is TRBV6-1 and J is TRBJ2-1; D is unclear. This CDR3 is 11 amino acids long. The germline V gene encodes CDR1 MNHNS and CDR2 SASEGT. The V end was cut by 2 bases, the J end by 12 bases, with 8 bases between. The DNA of the CDR3 is TGTGCCAGCAGTGAATTGAGCGCGCAGTTCTTC. This encodes CASSELSAQFF.

The gene calls are TRBV5-1 and TRBJ2-3, with D possibly TRBD1 on 6 matching bases. V lost 0 bases and J lost 2, with 13 bases in between. The CDR3 has 16 residues. Per the germline V gene, CDR1 is SGHRS and CDR2 is YFSETQ. CDR3 DNA sequence: TGCGCCAGCAGCTTGGACGCCGGGACACTCACAGATACGCAGTATTTT. Translation: CASSLDAGTLTDTQYF. Full variable domain (remainder filled in from reference TRBV5-1 and TRBJ2-3): KAGVTQTPRYLIKTRGQQVTLSCSPISGHRSVSWYQQTPGQGLQFLFEYFSETQRNKGNFPGRFSGRQFSNSRSEMNVSTLELGDSALYLCASSLDAGTLTDTQYFGPGTRLTVL.

The V and J genes are TRBV7-8 and TRBJ2-5; 10 positions agree with TRBD2. From germline, CDR1 is SGHVS and CDR2 FQNEAQ. CDR3 length: 16 residues. The trim removed 2 bases at V and 1 base at J, leaving 4 bases unmatched. CDR3: CASSLISSGGQETQYF. CDR3 nucleotide sequence: TGTGCCAGCAGCTTAATATCTAGCGGGGGCCAAGAGACCCAGTACTTC.